Listed below are T cell receptor beta chains from one sample, sequenced in a study of blood T cells in healthy people across ages. MiXCR, applied by TCRdb to the 5' RACE reads, yields one record per CDR3 protein. Here the sample spans 700,000 or so distinct CDR3 sequences, 20% to 25% being singletons. Source material: blood. These receptors all stem from a man aged 70 or older in good health. The CDR3 runs from the conserved cysteine through the conserved F or W. The D gene is left open where the match is weak. Rows give clone size only sometimes, using once, few, many, or a class for an expanded clone.

CDR3: CASSHDTLPGGVGNTIYF
DNA: TGTGCCAGCAGCCACGACACCCTTCCGGGGGGGGTGGGAAACACCATATATTTT
V: TRBV11-2
size: few
D: .
J: TRBJ1-3

CDR3: CASSLGLGGQYF
DNA: TGTGCCAGCAGTTTAGGTTTAGGAGGGCAGTACTTC
V: TRBV28
size: few
D: .
J: TRBJ2-5

CDR3: CSARDLTQLAKNIQYF
DNA: TGCAGTGCTAGAGATCTGACCCAGTTAGCCAAAAACATTCAGTACTTC
V: TRBV20-1
size: .
D: .
J: TRBJ2-4

CDR3: CASSLAWGLAGGPYTQYF
DNA: TGCGCCAGCAGCTTGGCCTGGGGACTAGCGGGGGGGCCTTATACGCAGTATTTT
V: TRBV5-1
size: few
D: TRBD2
J: TRBJ2-3

CDR3: CSARVAGVGELFF
DNA: TGCAGTGCTAGAGTCGCGGGGGTCGGGGAGCTGTTTTTT
V: TRBV20-1
size: .
D: TRBD2
J: TRBJ2-2

CDR3: CASSLGGGPPAGELFF
DNA: TGCGCCAGCAGCTTGGGAGGAGGGCCCCCAGCCGGGGAGCTGTTTTTT
V: TRBV5-1
size: .
D: .
J: TRBJ2-2

CDR3: CASSLKGTRAYNEQFF
DNA: TGCGCCAGCAGCTTGAAGGGGACTAGGGCCTACAATGAGCAGTTCTTC
V: TRBV5-1
size: few
D: TRBD2
J: TRBJ2-1

CDR3: CASSREWDTSTDTQYF
DNA: TGTGCCAGCAGCCGGGAATGGGACACCAGCACAGATACGCAGTATTTT
V: TRBV5-6
size: few
D: .
J: TRBJ2-3

CDR3: CASSFSSRGDYNEQFF
DNA: TGTGCCAGCAGTTTTTCCTCGCGGGGGGACTACAATGAGCAGTTCTTC
V: TRBV12-3/TRBV12-4
size: .
D: TRBD2
J: TRBJ2-1

CDR3: CASSQDYGSGGAGDTQHF
DNA: TGTGCCAGCAGCCAAGATTATGGTAGCGGGGGGGCGGGGGATACGCAGCATTTT
V: TRBV4-2
size: .
D: .
J: TRBJ1-5

CDR3: CSAWGSNSPLHF
DNA: TGCAGTGCCTGGGGCAGCAATTCACCCCTCCACTTT
V: TRBV20-1
size: .
D: .
J: TRBJ1-6

CDR3: CASSLASSSPGFTGELFF
DNA: TGTGCCAGCAGCTTAGCGAGCTCTTCTCCTGGGTTTACCGGGGAGCTGTTTTTT
V: TRBV11-2
size: .
D: .
J: TRBJ2-2

CDR3: CASSPGQLGPLYNEQFF
DNA: TGTGCCAGCAGCCCTGGTCAGCTGGGCCCCCTCTACAATGAGCAGTTCTTC
V: TRBV9
size: .
D: .
J: TRBJ2-1

CDR3: CASSPREGWDTEAFF
DNA: TGCGCCAGCAGCCCCCGAGAGGGATGGGATACTGAAGCTTTCTTT
V: TRBV5-1
size: .
D: .
J: TRBJ1-1

CDR3: CASSPPTEVWGYGYTF
DNA: TGTGCCAGCAGCCCGCCCACCGAAGTCTGGGGCTATGGCTACACCTTC
V: TRBV7-2
size: few
D: .
J: TRBJ1-2

CDR3: CASSQEGGVPSEQYF
DNA: TGTGCCAGCAGCCAAGAAGGGGGCGTCCCTTCCGAGCAGTACTTC
V: TRBV4-2
size: .
D: TRBD1
J: TRBJ2-7

CDR3: CASSPPSNEQYF
DNA: TGTGCCAGCTCACCACCGAGTAACGAGCAGTACTTC
V: TRBV18
size: .
D: .
J: TRBJ2-7

CDR3: CSASHGANVLTF
DNA: TGCAGTGCTAGTCATGGGGCCAACGTCCTGACTTTC
V: TRBV20-1
size: .
D: .
J: TRBJ2-6

CDR3: CSVHIGQKETQYF
DNA: TGCAGCGTTCACATCGGACAGAAAGAGACCCAGTACTTC
V: TRBV29-1
size: many
D: .
J: TRBJ2-5